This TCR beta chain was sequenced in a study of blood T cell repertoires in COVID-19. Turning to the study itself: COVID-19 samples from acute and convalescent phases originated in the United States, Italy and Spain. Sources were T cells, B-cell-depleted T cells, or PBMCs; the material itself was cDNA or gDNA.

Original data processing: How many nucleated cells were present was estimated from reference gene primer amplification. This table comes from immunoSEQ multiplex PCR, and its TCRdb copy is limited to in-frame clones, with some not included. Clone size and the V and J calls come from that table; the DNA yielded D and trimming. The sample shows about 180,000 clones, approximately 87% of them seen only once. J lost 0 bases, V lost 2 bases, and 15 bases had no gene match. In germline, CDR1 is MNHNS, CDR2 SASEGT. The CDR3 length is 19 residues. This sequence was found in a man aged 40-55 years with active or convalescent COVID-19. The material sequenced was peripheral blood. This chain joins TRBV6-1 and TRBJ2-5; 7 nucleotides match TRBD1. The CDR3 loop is CASSERVGLGRGYQETQYF. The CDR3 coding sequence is TGTGCCAGCAGTGAAAGGGTGGGGTTAGGCAGGGGGTACCAAGAGACCCAGTACTTC.